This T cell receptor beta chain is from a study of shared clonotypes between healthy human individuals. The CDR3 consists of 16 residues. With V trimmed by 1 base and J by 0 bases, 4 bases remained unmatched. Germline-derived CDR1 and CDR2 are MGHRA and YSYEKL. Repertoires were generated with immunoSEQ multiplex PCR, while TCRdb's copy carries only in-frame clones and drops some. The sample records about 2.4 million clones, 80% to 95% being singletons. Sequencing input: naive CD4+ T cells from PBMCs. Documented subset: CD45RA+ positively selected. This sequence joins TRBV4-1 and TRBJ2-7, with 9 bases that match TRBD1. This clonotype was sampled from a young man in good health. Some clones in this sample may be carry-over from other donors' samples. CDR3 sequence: CASSQGGTGSSYEQYF. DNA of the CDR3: TGCGCCAGCAGCCAAGGAGGGACAGGGAGCTCCTACGAGCAGTACTTC.